The sequence of this TCR beta chain was determined in a study of CXCR4 blockade with PD-1 therapy in pancreatic cancer (dated by TCRdb to between 2018 and 2020). The study in broad terms: Multiplex immunohistochemistry and TCRbeta immunosequencing of resected pancreatic ductal adenocarcinoma were combined in the study with ex vivo slice culture in which PD-1 and CXCR4 blockade were tested. Two geographically distinct regions were TCR-sequenced from each of several tumors to assess intratumoral heterogeneity. What the research found in general, with its limitations: Because only TCRbeta chains were sequenced, true antigen-specificity overlap among the convergent dominant clones remained unconfirmed, awaiting paired alpha-beta single-cell sequencing. Although tumors showed clonal expansion, with a mean productive clonality of about 0.15 compared with around 0.05 in healthy blood, clonality was not correlated with survival. A strong correlation was found between amino acid clone frequency and the number of distinct nucleotide rearrangements encoding each amino acid clone, suggesting convergent selection by common tumor antigens.

The immunoSEQ Assay at Adaptive Biotechnologies was used to immunosequence TCRbeta CDR3 regions from the extracted DNA. The paper's processing steps were these. To quantify the absolute abundance of each unique TCRbeta CDR3, sequences were collapsed and filtered. Clonality, calculated using only productive in-frame rearrangements, was defined as 1 minus Pielou's evenness. For regional overlap, the top 100 nucleotide rearrangements were followed across paired samples, and the Morisita index was used to compare paired samples against unrelated samples. The immunoSEQ Rearrangement Details tool was used to assess whether nucleotide rearrangements converged onto identical amino acid sequences. As stored in TCRdb, this immuneACCESS dataset retains in-frame rearrangements with V and J assigned. A fraction of the clones does not appear; measured against another copy, unresolved V genes explain less than half of the discrepancy, and the remainder lacks a known reason. V and J calls and clone size come straight from that table; D and trimming were deduced from the DNA. The table for this sample lists about 1,700 clones; roughly 40% of them were counted only once. Over 12% of the sample lies in the top ten.

Points on this clone: Its antigen is currently not known. Base qualities were left out, and no much larger clone turns up one base away.

The archived tumor blocks came from patients who had not received neoadjuvant therapy before resection. In the preserved-tissue arm of the study, approximately 30 surgical resection samples from roughly 25 previously untreated pancreatic ductal adenocarcinoma patients were used. For the resection arm, ten 5-micron curls of FFPE tumor adjacent to the multiplex immunohistochemistry slide were used for DNA extraction. Taken from the germline V gene (reference sequence), the CDR1 and CDR2 loops are LNHDA and SQIVND. For this chain, trimming is 3 bases at the V end and 2 bases at the J end, and the number of junction bases without a gene match is 4. The CDR3, from cysteine to phenylalanine, totals 15 residues. CDR3 DNA is the only sequence kept; it has 45 bases, read in frame from the first base.

This clonotype was obtained from a human donor with pancreatic ductal adenocarcinoma. The chain is encoded by TRBV19 joined to TRBJ2-3; TRBD1 matches 8 bases in the middle. The sample taken for sequencing was tumor tissue. The bases read TGTGCCAGTAGTATGAGGCAGGGGGCCACAGATACGCAGTATTTT. This gives the protein CASSMRQGATDTQYF.